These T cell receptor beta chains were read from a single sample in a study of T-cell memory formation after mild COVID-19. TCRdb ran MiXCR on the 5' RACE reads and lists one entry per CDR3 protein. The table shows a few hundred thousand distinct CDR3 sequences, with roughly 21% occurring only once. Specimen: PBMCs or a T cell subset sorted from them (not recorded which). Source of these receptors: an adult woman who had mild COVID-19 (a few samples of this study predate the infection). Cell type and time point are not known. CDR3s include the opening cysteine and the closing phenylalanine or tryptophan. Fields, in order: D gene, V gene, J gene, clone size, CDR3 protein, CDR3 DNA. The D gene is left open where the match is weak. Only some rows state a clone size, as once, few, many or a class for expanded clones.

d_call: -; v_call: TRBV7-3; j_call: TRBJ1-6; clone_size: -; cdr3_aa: CASSRVESNSPLHF; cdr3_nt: TGTGCCAGCAGCCGGGTGGAATCCAATTCACCCCTCCACTTT
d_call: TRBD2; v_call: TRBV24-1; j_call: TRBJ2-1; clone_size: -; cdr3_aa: CATAGTSGRDEQFF; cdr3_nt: TGTGCCACCGCCGGGACTAGCGGGAGGGATGAGCAGTTCTTC
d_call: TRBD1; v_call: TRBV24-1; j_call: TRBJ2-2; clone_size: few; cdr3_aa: CATSEYTGGAGPGELFF; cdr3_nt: TGTGCCACCAGTGAATATACAGGGGGCGCGGGACCCGGGGAGCTGTTTTTT
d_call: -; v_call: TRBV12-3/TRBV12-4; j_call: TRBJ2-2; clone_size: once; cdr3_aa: CASSTNRDANTGELFF; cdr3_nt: TGTGCCAGCAGTACAAACCGGGACGCGAACACCGGGGAGCTGTTTTTT
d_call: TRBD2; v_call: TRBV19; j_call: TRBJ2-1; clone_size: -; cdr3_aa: CASSILPGRVHEQFF; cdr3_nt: TGTGCCAGTAGTATACTCCCCGGGAGGGTCCATGAGCAGTTCTTC
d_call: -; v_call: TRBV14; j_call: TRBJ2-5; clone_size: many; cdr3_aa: CASSQGGPRGETQYF; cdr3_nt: TGTGCCAGCAGCCAAGGGGGACCCCGCGGGGAGACCCAGTACTTC
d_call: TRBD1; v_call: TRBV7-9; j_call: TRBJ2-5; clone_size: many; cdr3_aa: CASSFGQGRETQYF; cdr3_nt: TGTGCCAGCAGCTTCGGACAGGGGAGGGAGACCCAGTACTTC
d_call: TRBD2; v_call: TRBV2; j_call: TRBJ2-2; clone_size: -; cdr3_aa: CASRQPGLWTGELFF; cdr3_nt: TGTGCCAGCAGACAACCGGGACTATGGACCGGGGAGCTGTTTTTT
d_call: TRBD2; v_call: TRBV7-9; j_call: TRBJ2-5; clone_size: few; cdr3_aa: CASSILAGVQETQYF; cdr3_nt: TGTGCCAGCAGCATACTAGCGGGAGTTCAAGAGACCCAGTACTTC
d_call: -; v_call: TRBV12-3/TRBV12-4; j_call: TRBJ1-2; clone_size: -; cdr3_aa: CASSLKRGYTF; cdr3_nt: TGTGCCAGCAGTTTGAAGCGAGGCTACACCTTC
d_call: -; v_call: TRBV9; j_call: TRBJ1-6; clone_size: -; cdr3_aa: CASSPAGGGNSPLHF; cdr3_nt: TGTGCCAGCAGCCCCGCCGGCGGGGGCAATTCACCCCTCCACTTT
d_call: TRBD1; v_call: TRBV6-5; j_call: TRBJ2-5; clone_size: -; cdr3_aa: CASSYSSGTGERETQYF; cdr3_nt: TGTGCCAGCAGTTACTCGTCCGGGACAGGGGAGCGGGAGACCCAGTACTTC
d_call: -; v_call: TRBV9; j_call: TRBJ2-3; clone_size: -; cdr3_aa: CASSSSGTSRSDTQYF; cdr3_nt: TGTGCCAGCAGCTCCTCCGGAACAAGTCGATCAGATACGCAGTATTTT
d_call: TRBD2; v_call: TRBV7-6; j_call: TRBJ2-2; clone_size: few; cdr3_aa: CASSLAMTSGGVNTGELFF; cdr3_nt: TGTGCCAGCAGCTTAGCGATGACTAGCGGGGGAGTAAACACCGGGGAGCTGTTTTTT
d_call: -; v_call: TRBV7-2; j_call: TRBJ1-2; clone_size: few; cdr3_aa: CASSLGTGLIF; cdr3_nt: TGTGCCAGCAGCCTCGGGACCGGCTTGATCTTC
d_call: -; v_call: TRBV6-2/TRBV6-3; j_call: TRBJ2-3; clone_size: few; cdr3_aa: CASRPIPGPSAGADTQYF; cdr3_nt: TGTGCCAGCAGACCCATCCCAGGGCCCTCCGCCGGCGCAGATACGCAGTATTTT
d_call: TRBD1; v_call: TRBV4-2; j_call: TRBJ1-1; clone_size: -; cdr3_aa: CASSQTQGILNTEAFF; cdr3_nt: TGTGCCAGCAGCCAGACACAGGGGATACTGAACACTGAAGCTTTCTTT
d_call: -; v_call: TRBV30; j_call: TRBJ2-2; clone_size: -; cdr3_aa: CAWKRGREVTGELFF; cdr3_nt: TGTGCCTGGAAACGTGGCAGGGAGGTCACCGGGGAGCTGTTTTTT
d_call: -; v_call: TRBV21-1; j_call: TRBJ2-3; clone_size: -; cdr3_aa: CASSCPGGTDTQYF; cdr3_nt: TGTGCCAGCAGCTGTCCCGGCGGGACAGATACGCAGTATTTT
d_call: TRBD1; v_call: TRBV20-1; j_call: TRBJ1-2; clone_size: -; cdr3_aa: CSAPGTGSNYGYTF; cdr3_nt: TGCAGTGCTCCCGGGACAGGGTCTAACTATGGCTACACCTTC
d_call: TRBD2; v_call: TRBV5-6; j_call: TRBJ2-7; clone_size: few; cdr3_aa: CASSSGGGPLEQYF; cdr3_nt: TGTGCCAGCAGCTCCGGGGGAGGGCCCCTCGAGCAGTACTTC
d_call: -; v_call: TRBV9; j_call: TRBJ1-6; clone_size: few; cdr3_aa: CASSVGDSPLHF; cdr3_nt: TGTGCCAGCAGCGTAGGGGATTCACCCCTCCACTTT
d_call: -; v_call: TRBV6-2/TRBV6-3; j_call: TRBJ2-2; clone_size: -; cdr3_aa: CASSYSKTSGTGELFF; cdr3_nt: TGTGCCAGCAGTTACTCGAAAACCAGTGGGACCGGGGAGCTGTTTTTT
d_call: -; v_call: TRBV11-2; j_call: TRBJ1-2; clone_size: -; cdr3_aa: CASSLVSGPPNYGYTF; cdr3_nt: TGTGCCAGCAGCTTAGTTTCAGGGCCCCCTAACTATGGCTACACCTTC
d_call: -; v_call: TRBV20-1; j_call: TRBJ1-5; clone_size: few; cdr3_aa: CSASLGVDQPQHF; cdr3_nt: TGCAGTGCTAGTCTGGGGGTGGATCAGCCCCAGCATTTT
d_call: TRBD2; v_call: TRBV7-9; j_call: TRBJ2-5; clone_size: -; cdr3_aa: CASSFGLADQETQYF; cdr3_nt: TGTGCCAGCAGCTTCGGACTAGCGGACCAAGAGACCCAGTACTTC
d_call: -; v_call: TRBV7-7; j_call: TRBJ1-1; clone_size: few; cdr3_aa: CASSLNNLGVLNTEAFF; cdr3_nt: TGTGCCAGCAGCTTAAACAACTTGGGGGTCTTGAACACTGAAGCTTTCTTT